One and the same sample provided the 15 T cell receptor beta chains below, sequenced in a study of OX40 agonist ivuxolimab in advanced cancers. TCRdb's table, derived via immunoSEQ multiplex PCR, lists solely in-frame clones and lacks some. The sample lists around 65,000 clones; approximately 91% were seen once. Source: CD4+ or CD8+ T cells sorted from blood, taken in a trial of the OX40 agonist ivuxolimab. Receptors originate from an adult with an advanced solid tumor such as melanoma, head and neck, liver or kidney cancer.

V gene TRBV7-3 combines with J gene TRBJ1-2; possibly TRBD1 for D (6 bases). CDR1 SGHTA and CDR2 FQGTGA come from the germline V gene. V dropped 5 bases and J dropped 9 bases, with 16 bases sitting between them. The CDR3 spans 13 residues. CDR3 nucleotide sequence: TGTGCCAGCAGCCCCGGCCAGGGGCTGAGCTACACCTTC. Its protein product is CASSPGQGLSYTF.

This clone showed up just a few times. J is TRBJ1-2 and V is TRBV6-1; TRBD1 might be the D (5 bases). CDR1 is MNHNS, CDR2 SASEGT, per germline. The length of the CDR3 is 15 residues. The V end was cut by 3 bases, the J end by 4 bases, with 15 bases between. The CDR3 DNA sequence: TGTGCCAGCAGTGATTTTGTCGGGGGTTCCTATGGCTACACCTTC. Translation gives CASSDFVGGSYGYTF.

The chain links TRBV20-1 to TRBJ1-4; D gene ambiguous. The CDR3 sequence is 11 residues long. V dropped 5 bases and J dropped 5 bases, with 6 bases sitting between them. In germline, CDR1 is DFQATT, CDR2 SNEGSKA (reference sequence). The CDR3 DNA follows: TGCAGTGCTTACATAAATGAAAAACTGTTTTTT. Amino acids: CSAYINEKLFF.

The V call is TRBV5-1, the J call TRBJ2-6, with TRBD1 matching over 12 bases. V gave up 3 bases and J gave up 0 bases; unmatched junction bases: 4. The CDR3 covers 18 residues. The germline V gene encodes CDR1 SGHRS and CDR2 YFSETQ. CDR3: CASSSGTGGFSGANVLTF. The DNA for the CDR3 is TGCGCCAGCAGCTCCGGGACAGGGGGCTTCTCTGGGGCCAACGTCCTGACTTTC.

V and J are TRBV12-5 and TRBJ1-1; D unclear. Germline V CDR1 and CDR2: LGHNT, FRNRAP. The V end was cut by 6 bases, the J end by 1 base, with 6 bases between. The CDR3 totals 12 residues. For the CDR3, the DNA is TGTGCTAGTGGACCAGAGAACACTGAAGCTTTCTTT. Translated, it gives CASGPENTEAFF. Filled out from reference TRBV12-5 and TRBJ1-1, the complete variable domain reads DARVTQTPRHKVTEMGQEVTMRCQPILGHNTVFWYRQTMMQGLELLAYFRNRAPLDDSGMPKDRFSAEMPDATLATLKIQPSEPRDSAVYFCASGPENTEAFFGQGTRLTVV.

The rearrangement joins TRBV19 to TRBJ1-3; D gene uncertain. CDR1 and CDR2 from the germline V gene are LNHDA and SQIVND (reference sequence). V gave up 6 bases and J gave up 0 bases, with 9 bases separating them. This CDR3 has 14 amino acids. The CDR3 DNA follows: TGTGCCAGTAGAGACGGGAGCTCTGGAAACACCATATATTTT. Translated: CASRDGSSGNTIYF.

As regards this clone: The same CDR3 can be traced to other DNA sequences in this sample. This chain joins TRBV10-3 and TRBJ1-5; D possibly corresponds to TRBD1 (6 bases). Trimming pared 0 bases from V and 5 bases from J, leaving 8 bases between. The CDR3 is 14 residues long. Germline loops: CDR1 ENHRY, CDR2 SYGVKD. In nucleotides, the CDR3 is TGTGCCATCAGTGAGTCAGGGGGTGATCAGCCCCAGCATTTT. Residues: CAISESGGDQPQHF.

The CDR3 bases are TGTGCCAGCAGCCCCCCCGGTTTGCAGGGGGTGGATACGCAGTATTTT. It is translated as CASSPPGLQGVDTQYF. The chain links TRBV13 to TRBJ2-3, with 7 bases matching TRBD1. Germline CDR1 is PRHDT and CDR2 is FYEKMQ (reference sequence). With 5 bases clipped from V and 6 bases from J, the junction kept 14 bases outside the gene matches. This CDR3 comprises 16 residues.

The chain carries TRBV27 and TRBJ2-1, with a tentative D call TRBD1 (6 bases). This CDR3 spans 14 amino acids. Germline assignment: CDR1 MNHEY and CDR2 SMNVEV (reference sequence). V gave up 4 bases and J gave up 2 bases, with 9 bases separating them. CDR3 sequence (DNA): TGTGCCAGCAGTTCAGGGGACCCCTACAATGAGCAGTTCTTC. Translating it yields CASSSGDPYNEQFF.

The CDR3 coding sequence is TGTGCCAGCAGACTGGACAGCGCTGGGACTGAAGCTTTCTTT. This sequence encodes CASRLDSAGTEAFF. The chain joins TRBV5-5 to TRBJ1-1, with D tentatively TRBD1 (6 bases). V lost 5 bases, J lost 5 bases, and 16 bases lay in between. This CDR3 has 14 amino acids. The germline gives CDR1 SGHKS, CDR2 YYEKEE (reference sequence).

V gene TRBV6-5 combines with J gene TRBJ2-7; 7 bases are a match to TRBD1. From germline, CDR1 is MNHEY and CDR2 SVGAGI. With 5 bases clipped from V and 0 bases from J, the junction kept 1 base outside the gene matches. The CDR3 sequence is 13 residues long. The CDR3 DNA sequence: TGTGCCAGCAGTCCAGGGGGCTCCTACGAGCAGTACTTC. It codes for CASSPGGSYEQYF.

In DNA, the CDR3 is TGTGCCAGCACCTCTGGAGCTAACTATGGCTACACCTTC. Amino acids: CASTSGANYGYTF. This chain connects TRBV27 to TRBJ1-2; no clear D. Trimming shortened V by 7 bases and J by 0 bases, and 9 bases separated the two germline ends. CDR3 size: 13 residues. Germline-derived CDR1 and CDR2 are MNHEY and SMNVEV (reference sequence).

V gene TRBV14 combines with J gene TRBJ2-7; 9 nucleotides agree with TRBD2. The J segment lost 3 bases and the V segment lost 4 bases, leaving 1 base of the junction unmatched. CDR3 length equals 13 residues. In germline, CDR1 is SGHDN, CDR2 FVKESK. The CDR3: CASSPTSGYEQYF. Here the CDR3 DNA reads TGTGCCAGCAGCCCGACTAGCGGCTACGAGCAGTACTTC.

The V and J genes are TRBV5-6 and TRBJ2-2; no firm D call. V lost 3 bases and J 2 bases, leaving 5 bases between the germline ends. Germline CDR1 and CDR2: SGHDT and YYEEEE. This CDR3 has 13 residues. CDR3 sequence (DNA): TGTGCCAGCAGCTGGACCAACACCGGGGAGCTGTTTTTT. Translation gives CASSWTNTGELFF.

The chain uses TRBV7-2 and TRBJ1-4, with 8 bases lining up with TRBD1. V lost 6 bases and J lost 4; bases outside the gene matches: 7. Germline CDR1 is SGHTA and CDR2 is FQGNSA. The CDR3 length is 15 residues. CDR3 coding DNA: TGTGCCAGCAGACCCGAGGGACAGGTTAATGAAAAACTGTTTTTT. It yields the protein CASRPEGQVNEKLFF.